The rows below give T cell receptor beta chains drawn from one sample of a study of human T cells and chemical hapten exposure. TCRdb passed the RACE reads through MiXCR, listing each CDR3 protein once. Of tens of thousands of distinct CDR3 sequences in the sample, about an eighth were seen once. Sequences were derived from whole blood, sampled in connection with sensitization to the hapten diphenylcyclopropenone (DPC). These receptors were collected from a woman aged 60-70 years with alopecia areata. Some clones in this sample may be carry-over from other donors' samples. Each CDR3 is given with its conserved first and last residue. D genes are given only for firm matches. Clone size is shown for a subset of rows, as once, few, many or a class of expanded clone.

many,TRBJ2-7,.,15,TRBV5-1,CASSLAPDNYYEQYF,TGCGCCAGCAGCTTGGCCCCTGACAACTACTACGAGCAGTACTTC
many,TRBJ2-2,TRBD2,18,TRBV11-2,CASSPPLGSGANTGELFF,TGTGCCAGCAGCCCCCCCCTTGGTAGCGGGGCGAACACCGGGGAGCTGTTTTTT
few,TRBJ2-3,TRBD2,17,TRBV3-1,CASSPNPPSGGRATQYF,TGTGCCAGCAGCCCTAACCCACCTAGCGGGGGCCGGGCGACGCAGTATTTT
.,TRBJ2-3,.,11,TRBV20-1,CSAGGADTQYF,TGCAGTGCGGGAGGCGCAGATACGCAGTATTTT
many,TRBJ2-5,.,12,TRBV6-6,CASSYSLARQYF,TGTGCCAGCAGTTACTCTCTCGCTCGACAGTACTTC
many,TRBJ2-7,TRBD1,15,TRBV27,CASSYGGTGTYEQYF,TGTGCCAGCAGTTATGGTGGGACAGGAACCTACGAGCAGTACTTC
many,TRBJ1-4,.,15,TRBV6-6,CASSPPGTTNEKLFF,TGTGCCAGCAGTCCCCCGGGCACAACTAATGAAAAACTGTTTTTT
many,TRBJ2-1,TRBD2,13,TRBV20-1,CSARLAGVSEQFF,TGCAGTGCAAGACTAGCGGGGGTGAGTGAGCAGTTCTTC
few,TRBJ2-5,TRBD2,15,TRBV20-1,CSALPPSGDQETQYF,TGCAGTGCTCTACCACCTAGCGGGGACCAAGAGACCCAGTACTTC
many,TRBJ1-1,.,14,TRBV4-1,CASSQEGAGTEAFF,TGCGCCAGCAGCCAAGAGGGGGCTGGCACTGAAGCTTTCTTT
many,TRBJ2-3,.,15,TRBV7-3,CASSLDRSISDTQYF,TGTGCCAGCAGCTTAGACAGGTCGATCTCTGATACGCAGTATTTT
many,TRBJ1-2,TRBD1,15,TRBV10-3,CAISEPGQGRNGYTF,TGTGCCATCAGTGAGCCGGGACAGGGGCGGAACGGCTACACCTTC
few,TRBJ1-1,.,13,TRBV6-4,CASSVHPETEAFF,TGTGCCAGCAGCGTACACCCAGAAACTGAAGCTTTCTTT
.,TRBJ2-1,.,15,TRBV11-2,CASSLVDGSYNEQFF,TGTGCCAGCAGCTTAGTAGACGGGTCCTACAATGAGCAGTTCTTC
few,TRBJ2-1,.,14,TRBV20-1,CSASPWDWGNEQFF,TGCAGTGCTAGCCCGTGGGACTGGGGGAATGAGCAGTTCTTC
few,TRBJ2-3,.,15,TRBV3-1,CASSHVGTATDTQYF,TGTGCCAGCAGCCATGTCGGGACCGCCACAGATACGCAGTATTTT
.,TRBJ2-1,.,13,TRBV7-7,CVSSQHSSTEQFF,TGTGTTAGCAGCCAGCATTCCTCCACGGAGCAGTTCTTC
few,TRBJ2-3,TRBD2,16,TRBV18,CASSPLAGASTDTQYF,TGTGCCAGCTCACCCCTAGCGGGGGCTAGCACAGATACGCAGTATTTT
.,TRBJ2-5,TRBD2,18,TRBV4-1,CASSQARGTRRVQETQYF,TGCGCCAGCAGCCAAGCTCGGGGGACTAGGCGGGTCCAAGAGACCCAGTACTTC
many,TRBJ2-4,TRBD2,15,TRBV7-2,CASSLGGGGKNIQYF,TGTGCCAGCAGCTTAGGCGGGGGTGGCAAAAACATTCAGTACTTC
few,TRBJ1-2,.,12,TRBV10-3,CAISEGDGGYTF,TGTGCCATCAGTGAGGGGGACGGCGGCTACACCTTC
.,TRBJ2-7,TRBD2,15,TRBV4-2,CASSLLAGEGHEQYF,TGTGCCAGCAGCCTCCTAGCGGGGGAAGGCCACGAGCAGTACTTC
.,TRBJ1-6,TRBD1,15,TRBV27,CASSFRDSKNSPLHF,TGTGCCAGCAGTTTTCGGGACAGTAAGAATTCACCCCTCCACTTT
many,TRBJ2-2,.,14,TRBV2,CASSYQQGTGELFF,TGTGCCAGCAGTTACCAACAGGGAACCGGGGAGCTGTTTTTT
few,TRBJ1-5,.,14,TRBV7-2,CASSLVVSNQPQHF,TGTGCCAGCAGCTTAGTAGTGAGCAATCAGCCCCAGCATTTT
many,TRBJ2-7,.,13,TRBV13,CASSLGGKYEQYF,TGTGCCAGCAGCTTAGGTGGAAAGTACGAGCAGTACTTC
many,TRBJ2-1,TRBD2,14,TRBV11-2,CASSLVLAGGHPFF,TGTGCCAGCAGCTTAGTCTTGGCGGGGGGGCACCCGTTCTTC
many,TRBJ2-3,.,15,TRBV4-1,CASSPTSDGKGTQYF,TGCGCCAGCAGCCCGACATCGGACGGAAAGGGGACGCAGTATTTT
many,TRBJ2-5,.,13,TRBV29-1,CSVEWSLRETQYF,TGCAGCGTTGAATGGTCTCTTAGGGAGACCCAGTACTTC
many,TRBJ1-1,TRBD1,15,TRBV7-8,CASSYIGQGGTEAFF,TGTGCCAGCAGCTACATCGGACAGGGGGGGACTGAAGCTTTCTTT
few,TRBJ2-1,TRBD1,15,TRBV2,CASSWTGGSYNEQFF,TGTGCCAGCAGTTGGACAGGGGGCAGCTACAATGAGCAGTTCTTC
.,TRBJ2-5,.,18,TRBV5-1,CASSLGYLPRRSQETQYF,TGCGCCAGCAGCTTGGGCTATCTGCCGCGGAGAAGCCAAGAGACCCAGTACTTC
many,TRBJ2-1,.,13,TRBV6-6,CASSTVSYNEQFF,TGTGCCAGCAGCACGGTTTCCTACAATGAGCAGTTCTTC
.,TRBJ2-2,.,14,TRBV6-2/TRBV6-3,CASSLLFGTGELFF,TGTGCCAGCAGCCTCCTTTTCGGTACCGGGGAGCTGTTTTTT
few,TRBJ2-2,.,16,TRBV7-9,CASTPGQEPNTGELFF,TGTGCCAGCACCCCGGGGCAGGAACCAAACACCGGGGAGCTGTTTTTT
.,TRBJ2-5,.,14,TRBV10-3,CAISESMRGETQYF,TGTGCCATCAGTGAGTCGATGCGCGGAGAGACCCAGTACTTC
.,TRBJ2-2,.,13,TRBV2,CASSVRQTGELFF,TGTGCCAGCAGTGTTCGGCAGACCGGGGAGCTGTTTTTT
few,TRBJ2-2,.,13,TRBV7-3,CASSPGGAVELFF,TGTGCCAGCAGCCCCGGGGGAGCGGTGGAGCTGTTTTTT
few,TRBJ2-7,.,14,TRBV12-3/TRBV12-4,CASSLGTGTREQYF,TGTGCCAGCAGTTTGGGCACCGGGACGCGAGAGCAGTACTTC
.,TRBJ1-4,TRBD1,14,TRBV18,CASSRDRGNEKLFF,TGTGCCAGCTCCCGGGACAGGGGGAATGAAAAACTGTTTTTT
many,TRBJ2-3,.,15,TRBV7-3,CASSLTGGGPDTQYF,TGTGCCAGCAGCTTAACGGGAGGCGGGCCGGATACGCAGTATTTT
few,TRBJ2-5,.,12,TRBV3-1,CASSQNPLIRHF,TGTGCCAGCAGCCAAAACCCCCTCATAAGGCACTTC
.,TRBJ2-5,.,14,TRBV18,CASSPSSGQETQYF,TGTGCCAGCTCACCATCAAGCGGCCAAGAGACCCAGTACTTC
many,TRBJ2-3,TRBD2,16,TRBV2,CASKLAGGLAPDTQYF,TGTGCCAGCAAGCTAGCGGGGGGACTGGCGCCAGATACGCAGTATTTT
.,TRBJ2-1,.,12,TRBV28,CASSLGEKVQFF,TGTGCCAGCAGTTTAGGGGAAAAGGTGCAGTTCTTC
.,TRBJ1-1,.,11,TRBV20-1,CSAGRPTEAFF,TGCAGTGCCGGCAGGCCCACTGAAGCTTTCTTT
few,TRBJ1-2,.,13,TRBV20-1,CSATRRSNYGYTF,TGCAGTGCTACGCGCAGGTCTAACTATGGCTACACCTTC
.,TRBJ1-1,.,14,TRBV5-1,CASSLGRVGTEAFF,TGCGCCAGCAGCTTGGGTAGGGTTGGCACTGAAGCTTTCTTT
many,TRBJ2-2,.,14,TRBV9,CASSVEAFTGELFF,TGTGCCAGCAGCGTAGAAGCTTTTACCGGGGAGCTGTTTTTT
few,TRBJ2-3,.,15,TRBV7-7,CASSLWGRSTDTQYF,TGTGCTAGCAGCTTATGGGGACGGAGCACAGATACGCAGTATTTT